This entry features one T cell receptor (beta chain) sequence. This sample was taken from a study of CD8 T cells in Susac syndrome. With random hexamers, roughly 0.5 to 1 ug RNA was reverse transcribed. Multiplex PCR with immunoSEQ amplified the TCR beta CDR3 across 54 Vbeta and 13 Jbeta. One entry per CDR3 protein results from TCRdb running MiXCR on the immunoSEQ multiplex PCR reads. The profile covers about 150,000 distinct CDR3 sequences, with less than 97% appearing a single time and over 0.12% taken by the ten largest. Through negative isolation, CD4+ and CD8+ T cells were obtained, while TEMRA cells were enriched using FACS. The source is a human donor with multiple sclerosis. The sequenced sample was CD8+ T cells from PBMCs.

The CDR3 sequence: CASSRQKQYV. The CDR3 DNA sequence: TGTGCCAGCAGCCGGCAGAAGCAGTACGTC. The chain combines TRBV7-3 with TRBJ2-7; D unclear. Germline V gene data show CDR1 as SGHTA and CDR2 as FQGTGA. This CDR3 is built from 10 residues. V was pared by 5 bases and J by 8 bases, with 7 bases between.